This T cell receptor (beta chain) originates from a study of T cell repertoires in cytomegalovirus infection (dated by TCRdb to the late 2010s). Some background on the complete study: Alongside well-studied HLA-B-restricted epitopes, the peptide stimulations were aimed at recently identified HLA-C-restricted CMV epitopes, whose presentation resists viral immunomodulation. Donor HLA type was relevant to the analysis, as public TCR beta signatures indicated carriage of CMV infection together with the matching HLA type. What the authors observed across the whole study: Carriers of CMV infection plus the relevant HLA type were discriminated by the cumulative frequency of public TCR beta family members in the study cohort and in an independent approximately 350-donor cohort. The ex vivo response was dominated by HLA-C-restricted CMV-specific TCR beta clonotypes, and the single most frequent clonotype in two of eight donors was supplied by these HLA-C-restricted clonotypes.

The germline V gene specifies MNHEY as CDR1 and SVGAGI as CDR2. The junction shows trimming of 0 bases on V and 5 bases on J, plus 7 bases between the germline ends. The CDR3 has 13 amino acids, counting the end cysteine and phenylalanine. Only the CDR3 region is kept as DNA, spanning 39 bases read in frame from base 1. Per the publication, the treatment or condition label means: in vitro stimulation with specific CMV peptide epitopes to enrich CMV-specific T cells. Sequenced using an Illumina HiSeq 1500. TCRdb passed the public sequencing reads through fastp at Q25 and MiXCR, retaining productive beta sequences. CDR3 protein sequences are deduplicated, and each keeps its most common genes and DNA. The sample table holds roughly 990,000 distinct CDR3 sequences, of which approximately 32% were seen once. The ten largest clones add up to roughly an eighth of the sample. This clonotype was counted a few times. Its antigen target is currently unknown. No much larger clone exists at a distance of one base, and base qualities are not known.

The material was cultured CD8+ T cells from PBMCs, obtained from culture after CMV antigen stimulation. This TCR was recovered from a human donor in good health (CMV status not recorded). Some clones in this sample may be carry-over from other donors' samples. Recombination joined TRBV6-5 with TRBJ1-1; no D gene call is confident. The CDR3 has the sequence CASSYSWPTEAFF. The DNA sequence is given as TGTGCCAGCAGTTACTCGTGGCCGACTGAAGCTTTCTTT.